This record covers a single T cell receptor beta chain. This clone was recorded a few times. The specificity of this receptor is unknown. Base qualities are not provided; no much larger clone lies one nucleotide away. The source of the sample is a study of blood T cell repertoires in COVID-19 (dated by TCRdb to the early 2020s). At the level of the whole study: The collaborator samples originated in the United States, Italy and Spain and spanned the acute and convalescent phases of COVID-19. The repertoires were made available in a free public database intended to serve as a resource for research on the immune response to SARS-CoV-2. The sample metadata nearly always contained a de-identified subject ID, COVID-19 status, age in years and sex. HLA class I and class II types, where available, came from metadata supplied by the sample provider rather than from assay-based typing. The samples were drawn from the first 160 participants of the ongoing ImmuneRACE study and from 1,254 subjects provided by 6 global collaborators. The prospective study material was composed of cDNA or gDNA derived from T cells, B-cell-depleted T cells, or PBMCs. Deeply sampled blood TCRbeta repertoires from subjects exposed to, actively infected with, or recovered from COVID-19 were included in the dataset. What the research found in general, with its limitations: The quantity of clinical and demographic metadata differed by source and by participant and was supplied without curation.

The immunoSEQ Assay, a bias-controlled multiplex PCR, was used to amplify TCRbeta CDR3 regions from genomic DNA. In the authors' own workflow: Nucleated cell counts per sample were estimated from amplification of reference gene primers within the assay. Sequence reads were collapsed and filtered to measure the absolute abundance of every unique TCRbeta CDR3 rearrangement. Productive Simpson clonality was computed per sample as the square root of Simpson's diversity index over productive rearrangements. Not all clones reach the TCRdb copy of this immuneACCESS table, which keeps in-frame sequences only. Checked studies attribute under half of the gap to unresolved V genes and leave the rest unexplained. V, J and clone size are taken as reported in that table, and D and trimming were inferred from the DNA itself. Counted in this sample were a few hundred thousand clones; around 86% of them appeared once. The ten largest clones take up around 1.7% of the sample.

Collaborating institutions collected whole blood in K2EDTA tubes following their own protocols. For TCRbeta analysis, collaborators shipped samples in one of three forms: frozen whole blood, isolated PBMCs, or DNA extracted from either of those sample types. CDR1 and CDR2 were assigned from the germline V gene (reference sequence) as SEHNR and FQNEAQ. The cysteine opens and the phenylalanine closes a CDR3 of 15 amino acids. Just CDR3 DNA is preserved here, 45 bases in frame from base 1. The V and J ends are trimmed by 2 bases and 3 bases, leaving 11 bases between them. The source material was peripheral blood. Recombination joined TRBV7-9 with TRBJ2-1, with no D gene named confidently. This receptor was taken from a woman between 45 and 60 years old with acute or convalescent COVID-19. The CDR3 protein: CASSLRYSLYNEQFF. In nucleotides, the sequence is TGTGCCAGCAGCTTAAGGTACAGCCTCTACAATGAGCAGTTCTTC. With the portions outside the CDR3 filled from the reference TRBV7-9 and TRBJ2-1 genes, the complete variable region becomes DTGVSQNPRHKITKRGQNVTFRCDPISEHNRLYWYRQTLGQGPEFLTYFQNEAQLEKSRLLSDRFSAERPKGSFSTLEIQRTEQGDSAMYLCASSLRYSLYNEQFFGPGTRLTVL.